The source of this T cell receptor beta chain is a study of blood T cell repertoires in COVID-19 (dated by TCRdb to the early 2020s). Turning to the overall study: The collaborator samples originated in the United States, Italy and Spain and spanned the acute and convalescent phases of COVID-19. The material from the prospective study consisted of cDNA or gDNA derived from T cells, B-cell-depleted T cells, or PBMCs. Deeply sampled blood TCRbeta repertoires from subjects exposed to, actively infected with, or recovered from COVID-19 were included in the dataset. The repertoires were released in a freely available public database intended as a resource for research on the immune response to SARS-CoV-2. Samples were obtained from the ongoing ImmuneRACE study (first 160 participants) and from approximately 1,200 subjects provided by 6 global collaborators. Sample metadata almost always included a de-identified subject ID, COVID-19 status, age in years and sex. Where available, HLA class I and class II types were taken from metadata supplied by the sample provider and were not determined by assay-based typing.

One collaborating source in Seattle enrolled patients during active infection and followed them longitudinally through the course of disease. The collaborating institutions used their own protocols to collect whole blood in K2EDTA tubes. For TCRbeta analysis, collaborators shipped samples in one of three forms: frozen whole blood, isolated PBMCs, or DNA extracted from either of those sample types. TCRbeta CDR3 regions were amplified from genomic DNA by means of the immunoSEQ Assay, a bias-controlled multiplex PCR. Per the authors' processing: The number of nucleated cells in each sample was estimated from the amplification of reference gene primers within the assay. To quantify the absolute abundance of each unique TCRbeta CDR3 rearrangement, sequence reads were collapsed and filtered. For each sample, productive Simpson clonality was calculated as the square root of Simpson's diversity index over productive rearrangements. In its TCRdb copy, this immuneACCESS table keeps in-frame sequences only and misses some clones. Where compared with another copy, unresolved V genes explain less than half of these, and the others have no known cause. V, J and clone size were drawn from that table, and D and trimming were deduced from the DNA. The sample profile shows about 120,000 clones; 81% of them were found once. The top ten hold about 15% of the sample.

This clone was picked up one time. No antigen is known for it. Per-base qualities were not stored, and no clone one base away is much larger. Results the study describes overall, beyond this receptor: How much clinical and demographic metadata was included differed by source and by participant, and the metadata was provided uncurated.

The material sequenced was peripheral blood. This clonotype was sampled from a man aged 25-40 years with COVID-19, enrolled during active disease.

The sequenced DNA is TGTGCCAGCAGTGACCTTAACACTGAAGCTTTCTTT. This codes for CASSDLNTEAFF. This receptor chain uses TRBV6-1 and TRBJ1-1, with the D gene not confidently named. Including cysteine and phenylalanine, the CDR3 has 12 amino acids. CDR3 DNA only is kept here, 36 bases in frame from base 1. Taken from the germline V gene, the CDR1 and CDR2 loops are MNHNS and SASEGT. Trimming costs V 3 bases and J 2 bases, and their ends lie 4 bases apart.